This T cell receptor (beta chain) was sequenced in a study of T-cell reconstitution after alpha-beta-depleted transplantation in children. Unique molecular identifiers were built into the TCRbeta library. MiXCR, run by TCRdb on the PCR reads, gives a single entry per CDR3 protein. The table includes 500,000 to 600,000 distinct CDR3 sequences, 27% detected once. V was cut by 1 base and J by 0 bases, with 3 bases left in between. Germline V lookup: CDR1 SGHRS, CDR2 YFSETQ. CDR3 size: 13 residues. This clonotype was counted between two and nine times. Source: PBMCs, taken before TCRalphabeta/CD19-depleted stem cell transplant. The sequence was obtained from a boy in the first two years of life with Wiskott-Aldrich syndrome, due to receive a stem cell transplant. The genes are TRBV5-1 and TRBJ2-3; the D is unclear. The CDR3 loop is CASSLKSTDTQYF. The DNA of the CDR3 is TGCGCCAGCAGCTTGAAGAGCACAGATACGCAGTATTTT.